This T cell receptor (beta chain) originates from a study of blood T cell repertoires in COVID-19. Germline V gene sequence: CDR1 LNHDA, CDR2 SQIVND (reference sequence). This CDR3 is built from 16 residues. Trimming shortened V by 4 bases and J by 0 bases, and 13 bases separated the two germline ends. Data came from immunoSEQ multiplex PCR; TCRdb stores just in-frame clones and leaves some out. This table has fewer than 300,000 clones, nearly 85% appearing once. Sequenced input: peripheral blood. The chain is built from TRBV19 and TRBJ1-3; D call uncertain. This clonotype was sampled from a human donor in a cohort sampled during active COVID-19. In DNA form, the CDR3 reads TGTGCCAGTAGTACCGGACTCCTTCTCTCTGGAAACACCATATATTTT. Protein sequence: CASSTGLLLSGNTIYF. Looking up the rest from reference TRBV19 and TRBJ1-3 gives the full variable domain: DGGITQSPKYLFRKEGQNVTLSCEQNLNHDAMYWYRQDPGQGLRLIYYSQIVNDFQKGDIAEGYSVSREKKESFPLTVTSAQKNPTAFYLCASSTGLLLSGNTIYFGEGSWLTVV.